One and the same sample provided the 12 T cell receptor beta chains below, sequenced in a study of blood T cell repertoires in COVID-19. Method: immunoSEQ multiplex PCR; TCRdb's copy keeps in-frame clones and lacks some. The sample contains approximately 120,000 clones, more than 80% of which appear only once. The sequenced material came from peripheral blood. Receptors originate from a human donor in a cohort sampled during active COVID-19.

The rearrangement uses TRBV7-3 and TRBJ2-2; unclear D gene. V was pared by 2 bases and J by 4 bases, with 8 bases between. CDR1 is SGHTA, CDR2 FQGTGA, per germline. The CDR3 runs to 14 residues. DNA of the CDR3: TGTGCCAGCAGCTTAGGCAGGTCCACCGGGGAGCTGTTTTTT. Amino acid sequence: CASSLGRSTGELFF.

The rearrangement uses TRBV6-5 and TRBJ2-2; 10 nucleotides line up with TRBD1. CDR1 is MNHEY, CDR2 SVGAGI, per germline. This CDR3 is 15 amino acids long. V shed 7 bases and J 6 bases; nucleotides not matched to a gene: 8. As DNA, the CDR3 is TGTGCCAGCAATAGACAGGGGGCGGGGGCCGGGGAGCTGTTTTTT. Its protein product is CASNRQGAGAGELFF.

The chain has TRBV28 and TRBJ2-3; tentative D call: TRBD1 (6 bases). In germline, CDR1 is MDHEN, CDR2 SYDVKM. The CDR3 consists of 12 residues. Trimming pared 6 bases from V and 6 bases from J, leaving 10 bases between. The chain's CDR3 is CASSRTGDTQYF. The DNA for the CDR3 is TGTGCCAGCAGCCGCACAGGGGATACGCAGTATTTT.

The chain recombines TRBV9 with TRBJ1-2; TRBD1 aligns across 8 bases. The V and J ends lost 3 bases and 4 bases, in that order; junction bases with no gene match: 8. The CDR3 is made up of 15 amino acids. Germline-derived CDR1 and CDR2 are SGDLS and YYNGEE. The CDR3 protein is CASSENGQGTYGYTF. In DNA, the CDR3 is TGTGCCAGCAGCGAAAACGGACAGGGCACCTATGGCTACACCTTC.

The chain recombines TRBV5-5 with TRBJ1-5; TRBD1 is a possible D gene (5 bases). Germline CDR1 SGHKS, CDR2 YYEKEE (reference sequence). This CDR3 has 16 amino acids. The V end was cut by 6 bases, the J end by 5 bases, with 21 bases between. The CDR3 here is CASTLGRGKVDQPQHF. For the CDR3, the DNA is TGTGCCAGCACTCTAGGACGGGGGAAGGTGGATCAGCCCCAGCATTTT. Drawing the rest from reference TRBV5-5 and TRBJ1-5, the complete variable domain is DAGVTQSPTHLIKTRGQQVTLRCSPISGHKSVSWYQQVLGQGPQFIFQYYEKEERGRGNFPDRFSARQFPNYSSELNVNALLLGDSALYLCASTLGRGKVDQPQHFGDGTRLSIL.

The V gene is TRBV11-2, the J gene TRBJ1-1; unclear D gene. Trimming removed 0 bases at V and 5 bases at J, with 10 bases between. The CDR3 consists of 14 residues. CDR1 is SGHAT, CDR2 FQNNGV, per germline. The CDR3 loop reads CASSLDTTGTEAFF. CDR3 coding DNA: TGTGCCAGCAGCTTAGACACGACGGGGACTGAAGCTTTCTTT. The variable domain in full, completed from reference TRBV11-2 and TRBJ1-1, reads EAGVAQSPRYKIIEKRQSVAFWCNPISGHATLYWYQQILGQGPKLLIQFQNNGVVDDSQLPKDRFSAERLKGVDSTLKIQPAKLEDSAVYLCASSLDTTGTEAFFGQGTRLTVV.

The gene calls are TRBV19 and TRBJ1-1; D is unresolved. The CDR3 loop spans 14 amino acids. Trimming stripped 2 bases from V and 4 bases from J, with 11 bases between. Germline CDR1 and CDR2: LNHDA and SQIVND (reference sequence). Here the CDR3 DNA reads TGTGCCAGTAGTATATTTGTGACTCGCACTGAAGCTTTCTTT. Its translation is CASSIFVTRTEAFF.

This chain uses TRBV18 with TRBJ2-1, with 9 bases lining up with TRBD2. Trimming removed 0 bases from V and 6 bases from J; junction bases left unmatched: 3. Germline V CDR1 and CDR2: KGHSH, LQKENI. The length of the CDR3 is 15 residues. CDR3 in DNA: TGTGCCAGCTCACCACCGGGACTAGCCCCCAATGAGCAGTTCTTC. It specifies CASSPPGLAPNEQFF.

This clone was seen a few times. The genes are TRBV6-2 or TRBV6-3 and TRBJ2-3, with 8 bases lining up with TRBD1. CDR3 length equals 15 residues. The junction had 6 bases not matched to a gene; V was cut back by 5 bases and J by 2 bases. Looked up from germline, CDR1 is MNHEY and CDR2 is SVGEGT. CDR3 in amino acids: CASSAGTGSTDTQYF. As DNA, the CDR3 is TGTGCCAGCAGTGCCGGGACAGGATCCACAGATACGCAGTATTTT.

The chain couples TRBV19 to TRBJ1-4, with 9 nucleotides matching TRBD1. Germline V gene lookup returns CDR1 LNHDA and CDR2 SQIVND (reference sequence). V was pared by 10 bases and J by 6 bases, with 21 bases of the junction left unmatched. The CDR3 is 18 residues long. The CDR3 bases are TGTGCCACCACGCCGAAGACAGGGGGATCAGGTTACTATGAAAAACTGTTTTTT. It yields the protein CATTPKTGGSGYYEKLFF.

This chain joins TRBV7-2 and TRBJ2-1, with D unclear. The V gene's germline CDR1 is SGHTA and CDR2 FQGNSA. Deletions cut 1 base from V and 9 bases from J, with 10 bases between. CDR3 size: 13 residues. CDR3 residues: CASSLVSPGEQFF. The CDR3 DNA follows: TGTGCCAGCAGCTTAGTTAGCCCTGGTGAGCAGTTCTTC.

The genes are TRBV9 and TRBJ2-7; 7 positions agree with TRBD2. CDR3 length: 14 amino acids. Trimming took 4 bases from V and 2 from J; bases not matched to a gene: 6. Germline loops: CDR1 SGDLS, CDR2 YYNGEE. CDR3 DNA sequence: TGTGCCAGCAGCCCCGGGCTAGCGGCCTACGAGCAGTACTTC. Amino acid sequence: CASSPGLAAYEQYF.